The 26 T cell receptor beta chains presented below share a single source sample, sequenced in a study of a mutant IDH1 vaccine in newly diagnosed glioma. These receptors' targets are unknown. The time point is: week 11, during vaccination. Alongside topical imiquimod, each dose of vaccine comprised 300 ug of mutant IDH1 20-mer peptide. Libraries were prepared by immunoSEQ multiplex PCR; TCRdb keeps only in-frame clonotypes and omits some of them. The table has about 40,000 clones, around 84% seen once. The sample consisted of PBMCs, taken from a glioma patient whose treatment included an IDH1 peptide vaccine. The receptors shown here come from a man aged 40-49 years with glioma.

This sequence joins TRBV6-1 and TRBJ1-2; tentatively, D is TRBD1 (5 bases). V lost 0 bases, J lost 8 bases, and 16 bases lay in between. CDR3 size: 15 residues. Germline loops: CDR1 MNHNS, CDR2 SASEGT. The CDR3 spells CASSEAFRVAGGYTF. CDR3 coding DNA: TGTGCCAGCAGTGAAGCGTTCAGGGTGGCGGGGGGCTACACCTTC.

The chain employs TRBV6-1 and TRBJ2-7, with TRBD1 matching over 8 bases. This CDR3 has 15 residues. Germline V lookup: CDR1 MNHNS, CDR2 SASEGT. J gave up 5 bases and V 6 bases, and 12 bases lay outside the gene matches. The CDR3 DNA reads as TGTGCCAGCAGCGCGCTTGGGACAGGTTTCAACGAGCAGTACTTC. This codes for CASSALGTGFNEQYF.

This clone was counted between two and nine times. The chain employs TRBV6-1 and TRBJ1-2; 7 nucleotides align to TRBD1. The CDR3 is 13 residues long. Unmatched junction bases numbered 10, after V lost 9 bases and J lost 6 bases. Germline V gene sequence: CDR1 MNHNS, CDR2 SASEGT. As DNA, the CDR3 is TGTGCCAGTACCCTGGACAGGCGAGATGGCTACACCTTC. Encoded protein: CASTLDRRDGYTF.

The rearrangement joins TRBV5-6 to TRBJ1-1, with a tentative D call TRBD1 (6 bases). This CDR3 has 13 residues. With 2 bases removed from V and 6 bases from J, the gap between germline ends came to 11 bases. Germline V lookup: CDR1 SGHDT, CDR2 YYEEEE. The CDR3 here is CASSLAGVSEAFF. The CDR3 coding sequence is TGTGCCAGCAGCTTAGCAGGGGTGTCTGAAGCTTTCTTT.

The J gene is TRBJ2-1, the V gene TRBV7-9; no definite D call. The CDR3 totals 14 residues. Germline CDR1 and CDR2: SEHNR and FQNEAQ (reference sequence). V lost 6 bases and J 5 bases, leaving 14 bases between the germline ends. The CDR3 loop reads CASRPGAYDNEQFF. Here the CDR3 DNA reads TGTGCCAGCAGACCGGGTGCTTATGACAATGAGCAGTTCTTC.

This clone has a handful of counts. The chain has TRBV7-8 and TRBJ2-7; no firm D call. Trimming shortened V by 2 bases and J by 6 bases, and 5 bases separated the two germline ends. The CDR3 extends over 11 amino acids. Germline V gene lookup returns CDR1 SGHVS and CDR2 FQNEAQ. CDR3 sequence: CASSLTFEQYF. CDR3 DNA: TGTGCCAGCAGCTTAACGTTCGAGCAGTACTTC.

V and J are TRBV7-8 and TRBJ2-5; D is uncertain. The CDR3 consists of 10 residues. The germline CDR1 and CDR2 sequences are SGHVS and FQNEAQ. Deletions cut 7 bases from V and 7 bases from J, with 7 bases between. CDR3 nucleotides: TGTGCCAGCAAAGCTGGGACCCAGTACTTC. The encoded protein is CASKAGTQYF.

This clone was recorded a few times. The rearrangement links TRBV4-3 to TRBJ1-5; 9 bases are a match to TRBD1. This CDR3 region has 16 residues. Per germline, CDR1 LGHNA and CDR2 YSLEER. Germline trimming cut 2 bases from V and 0 bases from J; bases unmatched to any gene: 2. The DNA of the CDR3 is TGCGCCAGCAGCCAACGGACAGGGGATAGCAATCAGCCCCAGCATTTT. This encodes CASSQRTGDSNQPQHF.

The chain combines TRBV15 with TRBJ2-2; D gene uncertain. The V end lost 3 bases, the J end lost 4 bases, and 15 bases lay between the germline ends. Per germline, CDR1 LNHNV and CDR2 YYDKDF (reference sequence). CDR3 size: 16 residues. CDR3: CATSRGIGPGTGELFF. For the CDR3, the DNA is TGTGCCACCAGCAGGGGGATCGGTCCGGGCACCGGGGAGCTGTTTTTT. The full variable domain, in which reference TRBV15 and TRBJ2-2 provide the parts outside the CDR3, is DAMVIQNPRYQVTQFGKPVTLSCSQTLNHNVMYWYQQKSSQAPKLLFHYYDKDFNNEADTPDNFQSRRPNTSFCFLDIRSPGLGDTAMYLCATSRGIGPGTGELFFGEGSRLTVL.

This clone occurred a few times. The chain couples TRBV15 to TRBJ1-1; D gene uncertain. Germline V gene sequence: CDR1 LNHNV, CDR2 YYDKDF (reference sequence). V lost 2 bases and J lost 1, with 8 bases in between. CDR3 size: 14 residues. In DNA form, the CDR3 reads TGTGCCACCAGCAGACGCACACAGAACACTGAAGCTTTCTTT. Its translation is CATSRRTQNTEAFF. The whole variable domain, remainder taken from reference TRBV15 and TRBJ1-1, is DAMVIQNPRYQVTQFGKPVTLSCSQTLNHNVMYWYQQKSSQAPKLLFHYYDKDFNNEADTPDNFQSRRPNTSFCFLDIRSPGLGDTAMYLCATSRRTQNTEAFFGQGTRLTVV.

The gene calls are TRBV7-3 and TRBJ1-1, with D unclear. The CDR3 has 15 residues. Germline V gene sequence: CDR1 SGHTA, CDR2 FQGTGA. Trimming took 4 bases from V and 2 from J, leaving 14 bases between them. The CDR3 reads CASSSHRSGNTEAFF. The CDR3 DNA is TGTGCCAGCAGCTCCCATAGATCGGGAAACACTGAAGCTTTCTTT.

This rearrangement joins TRBV27 to TRBJ2-5, with 10 bases aligning to TRBD2. Germline V gene sequence: CDR1 MNHEY, CDR2 SMNVEV (reference sequence). J gave up 4 bases and V 3 bases, and 8 bases lay outside the gene matches. This CDR3 is 16 amino acids long. In DNA form, the CDR3 reads TGTGCCAGCAGTTTTGGGACTAGCGTTGGGCGAGAGACCCAGTACTTC. This sequence encodes CASSFGTSVGRETQYF.

The chain employs TRBV5-1 and TRBJ2-7; D unresolved. V was cut by 3 bases and J by 7 bases, with 11 bases left in between. Germline values: CDR1 SGHRS, CDR2 YFSETQ. The CDR3 extends over 12 amino acids. The DNA of the CDR3 is TGCGCCAGCAGCTCCCCCCGTCGGGAGCAGTACTTC. It is translated as CASSSPRREQYF. The variable domain in full, with the rest retrieved from reference TRBV5-1 and TRBJ2-7, is KAGVTQTPRYLIKTRGQQVTLSCSPISGHRSVSWYQQTPGQGLQFLFEYFSETQRNKGNFPGRFSGRQFSNSRSEMNVSTLELGDSALYLCASSSPRREQYFGPGTRLTVT.

The rearrangement links TRBV5-1 to TRBJ2-5, with TRBD2 matching over 8 bases. Losses at the gene ends were 0 bases for V and 6 bases for J; bases not matched to a gene: 10. The CDR3 extends over 16 amino acids. Germline CDR1 and CDR2: SGHRS and YFSETQ. The CDR3 is CASSLGLSGGGKTQYF. CDR3 DNA sequence: TGCGCCAGCAGCTTGGGTCTAAGCGGGGGCGGAAAGACCCAGTACTTC. The full variable domain, its missing parts supplied by reference TRBV5-1 and TRBJ2-5, is KAGVTQTPRYLIKTRGQQVTLSCSPISGHRSVSWYQQTPGQGLQFLFEYFSETQRNKGNFPGRFSGRQFSNSRSEMNVSTLELGDSALYLCASSLGLSGGGKTQYFGPGTRLLVL.

The chain uses TRBV6-5 and TRBJ2-5; a weak D match, TRBD1 (6 bases). Germline V lookup: CDR1 MNHEY, CDR2 SVGAGI. This CDR3 region has 15 residues. V lost 0 bases to trimming and J lost 5 bases, with 13 bases between them. In DNA form, the CDR3 reads TGTGCCAGCAGTTACTCGACACAGGGTGGCGAGACCCAGTACTTC. It translates to CASSYSTQGGETQYF.

This chain links TRBV21-1 with TRBJ2-5. TRBV21-1 is a known pseudogene. The CDR3 length is 9 residues. The CDR3 region has the DNA TGTGCCGAGGGGGGGACCCAGTACTTC. Translation gives CAEGGTQYF.

J is TRBJ2-1 and V is TRBV10-3, with TRBD2 identical over 8 bases. V trimming: 6 bases; J trimming: 5 bases; junction bases outside the gene matches: 0. Germline values: CDR1 ENHRY, CDR2 SYGVKD. The CDR3 runs to 12 residues. CDR3 nucleotide sequence: TGTGCCATCAGACTAGCGGACAATGAGCAGTTCTTC. Protein: CAIRLADNEQFF.

This chain connects TRBV2 to TRBJ2-5; the D is unclear. V was pared by 4 bases and J by 7 bases, with 7 bases between. Germline CDR1 and CDR2: SNHLY and FYNNEI. This CDR3 spans 11 amino acids. The CDR3 nucleotides read TGTGCCAGCAGTGTTTCCGGGACCCAGTACTTC. It is translated as CASSVSGTQYF.

This clone was picked up a small number of times. The rearrangement joins TRBV5-1 to TRBJ1-4; D may be TRBD1 (6 bases). Germline values: CDR1 SGHRS, CDR2 YFSETQ. This CDR3 region has 14 residues. V was trimmed by 5 bases and J by 5 bases, leaving 13 bases between them. The CDR3 bases are TGCGCCAGCAGTGGGGGGGCAGGGAATGAAAAACTGTTTTTT. Amino acid sequence: CASSGGAGNEKLFF.

This chain joins TRBV7-8 and TRBJ2-5, with D possibly being TRBD2 (8 bases). The CDR3 sequence is 17 residues long. Trimming stripped 6 bases from V and 6 bases from J, with 26 bases between. In germline, CDR1 is SGHVS, CDR2 FQNEAQ. CDR3 in DNA: TGTGCCAGCAGAAGGGGGCTGAAAACTAGCGGACTAAAGACCCAGTACTTC. It is translated as CASRRGLKTSGLKTQYF.

This clone was counted a few times. This chain connects TRBV14 to TRBJ1-2; no clear D. The germline V and J ends were trimmed by 6 bases and 1 base, with 6 bases remaining between them. The germline CDR1 and CDR2 sequences are SGHDN and FVKESK. The CDR3 is 12 residues long. The CDR3 sequence: CASSANNYGYTF. The CDR3 DNA sequence: TGTGCCAGCAGTGCTAATAACTATGGCTACACCTTC.

This rearrangement joins TRBV19 to TRBJ1-4, with a tentative D call TRBD1 (6 bases). The CDR3 consists of 13 residues. Looked up from germline, CDR1 is LNHDA and CDR2 is SQIVND (reference sequence). V dropped 11 bases and J dropped 7 bases, with 17 bases sitting between them. CDR3 amino acids: CAGKQGFGEKLFF. The CDR3, as DNA: TGTGCCGGCAAACAGGGTTTCGGTGAAAAACTGTTTTTT.

The chain uses TRBV14 and TRBJ2-5; 11 bases are a match to TRBD2. This CDR3 spans 14 amino acids. CDR1 and CDR2 from the germline V gene are SGHDN and FVKESK. Unmatched junction bases numbered 1, after V lost 4 bases and J lost 3 bases. In nucleotides, the CDR3 is TGTGCCAGCAGCCGACTAGCGGGAAAAGAGACCCAGTACTTC. Translation gives CASSRLAGKETQYF. The variable domain in full, completed from reference TRBV14 and TRBJ2-5, reads EAGVTQFPSHSVIEKGQTVTLRCDPISGHDNLYWYRRVMGKEIKFLLHFVKESKQDESGMPNNRFLAERTGGTYSTLKVQPAELEDSGVYFCASSRLAGKETQYFGPGTRLLVL.

The rearrangement joins TRBV5-1 to TRBJ1-1; D remains ambiguous. The V end was cut by 6 bases, the J end by 1 base, with 16 bases between. The CDR3 contains 15 residues. The germline V gene encodes CDR1 SGHRS and CDR2 YFSETQ. The CDR3, as DNA: TGCGCCAGCACCCTTACACATTCCGCGAACACTGAAGCTTTCTTT. It codes for CASTLTHSANTEAFF.

V gene TRBV27 combines with J gene TRBJ2-1, with 9 bases lining up with TRBD1. This CDR3 is built from 15 residues. The germline gives CDR1 MNHEY, CDR2 SMNVEV (reference sequence). V shed 3 bases and J 2 bases; nucleotides not matched to a gene: 2. The CDR3 region has the DNA TGTGCCAGCAGTTTCGGGACAGGGACCTACAATGAGCAGTTCTTC. It specifies CASSFGTGTYNEQFF.

This clone has only a few counts. The CDR3 region is CASSPTPGQGRGYTF. The CDR3 DNA follows: TGCGCCAGCAGCCCCACCCCTGGACAGGGGCGAGGCTACACCTTC. This sequence joins TRBV5-1 and TRBJ1-2; 9 bases line up with TRBD1. The CDR3 is 15 amino acids. J lost 8 bases, V lost 4 bases, and 12 bases had no gene match. The germline gives CDR1 SGHRS, CDR2 YFSETQ.